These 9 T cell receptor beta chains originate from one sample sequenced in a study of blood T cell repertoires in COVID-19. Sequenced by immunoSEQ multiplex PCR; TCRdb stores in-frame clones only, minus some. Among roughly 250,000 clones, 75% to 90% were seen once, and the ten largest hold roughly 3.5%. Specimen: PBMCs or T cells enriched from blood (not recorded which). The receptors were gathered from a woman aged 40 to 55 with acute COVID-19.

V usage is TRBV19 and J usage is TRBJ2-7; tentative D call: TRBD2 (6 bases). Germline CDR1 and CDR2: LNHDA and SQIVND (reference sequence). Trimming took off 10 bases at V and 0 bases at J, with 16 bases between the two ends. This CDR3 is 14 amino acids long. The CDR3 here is CATSGLRGSYEQYF. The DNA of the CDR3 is TGTGCCACCTCGGGTTTGCGGGGCTCCTACGAGCAGTACTTC.

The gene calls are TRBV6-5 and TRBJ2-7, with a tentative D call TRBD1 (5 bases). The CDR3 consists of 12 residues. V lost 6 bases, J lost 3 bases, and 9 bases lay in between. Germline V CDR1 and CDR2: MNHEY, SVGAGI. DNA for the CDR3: TGTGCCAGCAGCAAGGACAACTACGAGCAGTACTTC. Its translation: CASSKDNYEQYF.

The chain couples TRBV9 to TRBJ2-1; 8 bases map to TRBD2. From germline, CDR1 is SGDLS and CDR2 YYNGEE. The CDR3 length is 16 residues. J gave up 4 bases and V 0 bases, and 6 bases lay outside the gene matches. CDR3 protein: CASSVEWSGSYNEQFF. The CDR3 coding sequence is TGTGCCAGCAGCGTAGAATGGAGCGGGAGTTACAATGAGCAGTTCTTC.

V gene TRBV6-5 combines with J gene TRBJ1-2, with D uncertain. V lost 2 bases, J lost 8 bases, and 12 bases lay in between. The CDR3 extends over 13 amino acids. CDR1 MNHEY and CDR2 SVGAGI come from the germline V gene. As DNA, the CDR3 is TGTGCCAGCAGTTACCCGGGCCAGCGGGGCTACACCTTC. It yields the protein CASSYPGQRGYTF.

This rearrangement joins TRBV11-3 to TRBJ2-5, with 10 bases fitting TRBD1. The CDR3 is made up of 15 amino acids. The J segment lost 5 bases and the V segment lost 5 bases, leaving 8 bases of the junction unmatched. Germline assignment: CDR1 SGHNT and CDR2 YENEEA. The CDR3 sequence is CASSPRDRGRETQYF. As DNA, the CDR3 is TGTGCCAGCAGCCCCCGGGACAGGGGCAGGGAGACCCAGTACTTC.

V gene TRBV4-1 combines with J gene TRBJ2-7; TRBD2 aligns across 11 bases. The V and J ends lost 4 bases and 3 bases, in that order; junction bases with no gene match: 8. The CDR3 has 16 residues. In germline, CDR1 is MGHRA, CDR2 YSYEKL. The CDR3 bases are TGCGCCAGCAGCCTAGGGACTAGCGGTTTTTACTACGAGCAGTACTTC. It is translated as CASSLGTSGFYYEQYF.

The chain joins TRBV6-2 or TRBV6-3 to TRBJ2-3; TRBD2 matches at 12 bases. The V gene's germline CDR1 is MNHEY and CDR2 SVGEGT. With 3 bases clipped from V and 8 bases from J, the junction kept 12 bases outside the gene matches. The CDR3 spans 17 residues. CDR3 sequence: CASSYGRLAGDRGTQYF. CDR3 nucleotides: TGTGCCAGCAGTTATGGGCGACTAGCGGGAGATAGGGGTACGCAGTATTTT.

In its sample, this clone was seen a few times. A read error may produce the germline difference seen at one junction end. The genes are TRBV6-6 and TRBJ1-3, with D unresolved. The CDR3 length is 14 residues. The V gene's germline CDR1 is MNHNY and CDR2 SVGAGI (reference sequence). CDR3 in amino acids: CASSNSVEGNTIYF. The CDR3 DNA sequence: TGTGCCAGCAGTAACTCGGTCGAGGGAAACACCATATATTTT.

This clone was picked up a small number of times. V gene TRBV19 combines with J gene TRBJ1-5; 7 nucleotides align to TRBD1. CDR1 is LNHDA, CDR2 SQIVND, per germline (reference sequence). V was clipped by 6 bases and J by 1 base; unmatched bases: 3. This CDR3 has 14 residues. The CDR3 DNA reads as TGTGCCAGTAGACAGGGGATGAGCAATCAGCCCCAGCATTTT. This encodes CASRQGMSNQPQHF. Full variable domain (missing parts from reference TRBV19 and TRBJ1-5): DGGITQSPKYLFRKEGQNVTLSCEQNLNHDAMYWYRQDPGQGLRLIYYSQIVNDFQKGDIAEGYSVSREKKESFPLTVTSAQKNPTAFYLCASRQGMSNQPQHFGDGTRLSIL.